This T cell receptor beta chain is drawn from a study (dated by TCRdb to the early 2010s). Its CDR3 holds 13 amino acids, cysteine through phenylalanine. Here the CDR3 DNA is all that survives: 39 bases in frame from base 1. V drops 5 bases and J drops 16 bases, leaving 21 bases in between. CDR1 and CDR2 are drawn from the germline V gene: SGHVS, FQNEAQ. The sequencing machine was an Illumina Genome Analyzer IIx. Using fastp at Q25 and MiXCR, TCRdb reprocessed the public reads and kept productive beta chains. Each entry is one CDR3 protein sequence, shown with its most common DNA and genes. In this sample the table shows about 15,000 distinct CDR3 sequences, 30% to 45% of which occur a single time. 15% to 20% of the sample is taken by the ten largest. In its sample, this clonotype was seen a few times. Its antigen remains undetermined. Per-nucleotide qualities are absent, and no much larger clonotype sits a single base away.

The TCR sequence derives from a human donor. The sequence links TRBV7-8 to TRBJ2-1; tentative D gene TRBD2, with 7 bases matching. The sample taken for sequencing was blood. The CDR3 region has the sequence CASSGGGGSRAFF. Here is the DNA: TGTGCCAGCAGCGGAGGGGGAGGGAGCCGAGCTTTCTTC.